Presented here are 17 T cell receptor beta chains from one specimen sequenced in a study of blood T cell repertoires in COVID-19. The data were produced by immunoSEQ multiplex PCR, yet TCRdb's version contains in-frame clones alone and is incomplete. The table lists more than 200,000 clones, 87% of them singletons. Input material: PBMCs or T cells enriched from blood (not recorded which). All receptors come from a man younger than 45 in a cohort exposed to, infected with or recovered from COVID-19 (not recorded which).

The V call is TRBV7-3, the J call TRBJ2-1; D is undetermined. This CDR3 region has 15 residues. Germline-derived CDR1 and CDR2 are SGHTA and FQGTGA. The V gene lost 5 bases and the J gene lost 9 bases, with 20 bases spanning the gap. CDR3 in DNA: TGTGCCAGCAGCGAAACGGAGATTCCCCCAGCTGAGCAGTTCTTC. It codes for CASSETEIPPAEQFF.

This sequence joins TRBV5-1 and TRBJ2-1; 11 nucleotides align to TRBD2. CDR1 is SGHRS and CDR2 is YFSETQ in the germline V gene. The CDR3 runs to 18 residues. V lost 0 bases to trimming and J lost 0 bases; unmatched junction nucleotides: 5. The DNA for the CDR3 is TGCGCCAGCAGCTTGGCCAGGACTAGCGGGCCCTCCTACAATGAGCAGTTCTTC. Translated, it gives CASSLARTSGPSYNEQFF.

This chain's CDR3 is CASSPGEWDTEAFF. CDR3 DNA: TGTGCCAGCAGCCCAGGGGAATGGGACACTGAAGCTTTCTTT. The rearrangement links TRBV9 to TRBJ1-1, with D possibly matching TRBD1 (6 bases). CDR1 is SGDLS and CDR2 is YYNGEE in the germline V gene. The CDR3 length is 14 residues. The ends were cut back, 4 bases at V and 3 bases at J, with 13 bases in the middle. Full variable domain (outside the CDR3, taken from reference TRBV9 and TRBJ1-1): DSGVTQTPKHLITATGQRVTLRCSPRSGDLSVYWYQQSLDQGLQFLIQYYNGEERAKGNILERFSAQQFPDLHSELNLSSLELGDSALYFCASSPGEWDTEAFFGQGTRLTVV.

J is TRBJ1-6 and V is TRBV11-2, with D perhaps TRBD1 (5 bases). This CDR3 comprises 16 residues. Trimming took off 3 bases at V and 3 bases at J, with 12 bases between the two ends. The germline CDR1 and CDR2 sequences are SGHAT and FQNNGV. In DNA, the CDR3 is TGTGCCAGCAGCTTCGGTAGGGGCCACTATAATTCACCCCTCCACTTT. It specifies CASSFGRGHYNSPLHF.

CDR3 protein: CASSRGLEVGELFF. The CDR3 nucleotides read TGCGCCAGCAGCCGAGGACTAGAGGTCGGGGAGCTGTTTTTT. The rearrangement links TRBV5-1 to TRBJ2-2; 7 nucleotides match TRBD2. The CDR3 is 14 residues long. V lost 4 bases, J lost 7 bases, and 7 bases stayed unmatched. Germline lookup yields CDR1 SGHRS and CDR2 YFSETQ.

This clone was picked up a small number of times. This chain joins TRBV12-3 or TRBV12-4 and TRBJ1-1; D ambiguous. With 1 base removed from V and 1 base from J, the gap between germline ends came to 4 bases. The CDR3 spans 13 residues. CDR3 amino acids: CASSLVQNTEAFF. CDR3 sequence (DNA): TGTGCCAGCAGTTTAGTACAGAACACTGAAGCTTTCTTT.

The CDR3 sequence is CASSRMLTAPYGYTF. The CDR3 DNA follows: TGTGCCAGCAGTCGCATGTTGACAGCGCCCTATGGCTACACCTTC. J is TRBJ1-2 and V is TRBV28; D possibly corresponds to TRBD1 (5 bases). This CDR3 is 15 amino acids long. The germline CDR1 and CDR2 sequences are MDHEN and SYDVKM. Trimming pared 5 bases from V and 4 bases from J, leaving 17 bases between.

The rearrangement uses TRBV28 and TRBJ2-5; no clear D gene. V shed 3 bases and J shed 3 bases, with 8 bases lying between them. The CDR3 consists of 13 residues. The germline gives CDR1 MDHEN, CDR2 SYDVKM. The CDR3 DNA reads TGTGCCAGCAGTTTGCGGCTCGAAGAGACCCAGTACTTC. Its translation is CASSLRLEETQYF.

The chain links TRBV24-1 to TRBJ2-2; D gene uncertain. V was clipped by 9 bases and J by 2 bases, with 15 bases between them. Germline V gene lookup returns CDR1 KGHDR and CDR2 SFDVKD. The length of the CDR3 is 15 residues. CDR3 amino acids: CATASVLPNTGELFF. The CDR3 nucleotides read TGTGCCACCGCTTCGGTCTTACCCAACACCGGGGAGCTGTTTTTT.

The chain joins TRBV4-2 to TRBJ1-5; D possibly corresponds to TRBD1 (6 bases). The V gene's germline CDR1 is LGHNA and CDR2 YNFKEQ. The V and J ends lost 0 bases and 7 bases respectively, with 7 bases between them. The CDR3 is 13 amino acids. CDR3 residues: CASSQDQGQPQHF. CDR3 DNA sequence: TGTGCCAGCAGCCAAGATCAGGGGCAGCCCCAGCATTTT.

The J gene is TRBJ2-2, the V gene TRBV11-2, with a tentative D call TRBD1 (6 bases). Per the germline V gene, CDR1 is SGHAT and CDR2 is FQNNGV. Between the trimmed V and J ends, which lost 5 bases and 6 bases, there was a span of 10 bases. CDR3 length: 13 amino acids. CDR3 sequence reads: CASSIAGAGELFF. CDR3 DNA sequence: TGTGCCAGCAGCATTGCAGGGGCCGGGGAGCTGTTTTTT.

The CDR3 DNA reads as TGTGCCAGCAGTTACCTTCGCCCGGGGGACTATGGCTACACCTTC. Encoded protein: CASSYLRPGDYGYTF. The V and J genes are TRBV6-2 or TRBV6-3 and TRBJ1-2; possible D gene TRBD1, 5 bases. V lost 2 bases and J lost 3, with 13 bases in between. In germline, CDR1 is MNHEY, CDR2 SVGEGT. The CDR3 is 15 residues long.

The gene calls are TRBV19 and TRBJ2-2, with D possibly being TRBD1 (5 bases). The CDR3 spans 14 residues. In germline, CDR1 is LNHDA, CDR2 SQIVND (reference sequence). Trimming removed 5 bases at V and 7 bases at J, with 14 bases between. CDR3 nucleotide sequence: TGTGCCAGTAGTGCGGACAAAAGGGGCGGGGAGCTGTTTTTT. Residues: CASSADKRGGELFF.

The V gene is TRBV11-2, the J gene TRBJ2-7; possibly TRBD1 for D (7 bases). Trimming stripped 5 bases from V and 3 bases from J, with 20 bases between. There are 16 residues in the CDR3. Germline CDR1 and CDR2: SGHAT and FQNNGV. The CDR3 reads CASSLAGQPSLYEQYF. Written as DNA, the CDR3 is TGTGCCAGCAGCCTGGCGGGACAGCCCTCTCTCTACGAGCAGTACTTC.

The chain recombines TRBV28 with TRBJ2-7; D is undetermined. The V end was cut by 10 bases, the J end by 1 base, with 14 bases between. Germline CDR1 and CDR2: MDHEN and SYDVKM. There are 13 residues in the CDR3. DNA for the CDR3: TGTGCCACCGATAGTACGAGTTCCTACGAGCAGTACTTC. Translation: CATDSTSSYEQYF.

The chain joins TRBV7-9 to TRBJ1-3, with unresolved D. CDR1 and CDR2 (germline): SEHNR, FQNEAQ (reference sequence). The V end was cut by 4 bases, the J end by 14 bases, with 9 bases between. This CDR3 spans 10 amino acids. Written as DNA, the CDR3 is TGTGCCAGCAGCTCAGGACTTTTATATTTT. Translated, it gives CASSSGLLYF.

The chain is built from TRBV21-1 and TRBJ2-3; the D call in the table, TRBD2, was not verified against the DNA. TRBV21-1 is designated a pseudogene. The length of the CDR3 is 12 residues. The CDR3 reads CASKRRTDTQYF. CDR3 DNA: TGTGCCAGCAAGAGGAGAACAGATACGCAGTATTTT.